This paragraph reports one T cell receptor (beta chain). Antigen unknown. This sample was taken from a study of shared clonotypes between healthy human individuals. Method: immunoSEQ multiplex PCR; TCRdb's copy keeps in-frame clones and lacks some. Of about 480,000 clones in the sample, around 79% are singletons; the top ten hold 12%. Germline CDR1 reads SGHDT; CDR2 reads YYEEEE. Trimming removed 4 bases from V and 9 bases from J; junction bases left unmatched: 13. The CDR3 has 15 residues. Study results and caveats: Among donors, sharing of clonotypes was expected to be affected by sequencing depth. Sampling involved blood alone; tissue repertoires likely differ. It was the few donors that limited the genetic and exposure-history diversity represented.

This clonotype was sampled from a woman aged 40 to 55 in good health. Some clones in this sample may be carry-over from other donors' samples. The chain carries TRBV5-6 and TRBJ2-1; 7 bases fit TRBD1. The sequenced sample consisted of PBMCs. CDR3 amino acids: CASSRRQGRASEQFF. CDR3 sequence (DNA): TGTGCCAGCAGCCGGAGACAGGGCCGAGCGTCTGAGCAGTTCTTC.